This record concerns one T cell receptor beta chain sequence. Its specificity is not known. If patients had autoimmune disease history or systemic immunosuppression, they were excluded. These data come from a study of OX40 agonist ivuxolimab in advanced cancers. Assay: immunoSEQ multiplex PCR; the TCRdb copy retains only in-frame clones and omits some. The table has about 80,000 clones, 84% seen once. Points from the study as a whole: Low normalized T-cell clonal expansion was also seen in some nonresponders.

V shed 4 bases and J 5 bases; nucleotides not matched to a gene: 4. The CDR3 consists of 13 residues. From germline, CDR1 is SGHNT and CDR2 YYREEE (reference sequence). This receptor was identified in an adult with an advanced solid tumor such as melanoma, head and neck, liver or kidney cancer. V usage is TRBV5-4 and J usage is TRBJ2-5, with 8 bases lining up with TRBD1. The sample consisted of CD4+ or CD8+ T cells sorted from blood, taken in a trial of the OX40 agonist ivuxolimab. The CDR3 DNA is TGTGCCAGCAGCCGGCGGACAGGGGAGACCCAGTACTTC. Translation gives CASSRRTGETQYF.